These T cell receptor beta chains were read from a single sample in a study of technical replicates of blood from a few donors. Some clones are missing from TCRdb's copy, which holds only in-frame ones; the method was immunoSEQ multiplex PCR. Of about 83,000 clones detected, 94% appear once; the ten largest clones hold roughly 0.25%. Sequencing was carried out using T cells isolated from PBMCs. The receptors were gathered from a human donor in good health. Each CDR3 is given without its conserved first and last residue. The order of the fields is V gene, CDR3 protein.

v_call: TRBV10-3; cdr3_aa: AISETSRAGELF
v_call: TRBV21-1; cdr3_aa: ASSENSGHEQY
v_call: TRBV18; cdr3_aa: ASSPDRGYTEAF
v_call: TRBV28; cdr3_aa: ASSTRQGDSMNTEAF
v_call: TRBV28; cdr3_aa: ASSPPPGPYEQY
v_call: TRBV19; cdr3_aa: ASRRQGNQPQH
v_call: TRBV7-3; cdr3_aa: ASSLAGPTYEQY
v_call: TRBV4-1; cdr3_aa: ASEALGDGAGEAGELF
v_call: TRBV9; cdr3_aa: ASRIEGFPGTPREQY
v_call: TRBV27; cdr3_aa: ASSPGQGRTGELF
v_call: TRBV7-9; cdr3_aa: ASSLIAGTGITEAF
v_call: TRBV6-1; cdr3_aa: ASHTLLTDTQY
v_call: TRBV4-1; cdr3_aa: ASSQGLAGSHEQY
v_call: TRBV6-1; cdr3_aa: ASWAGGYT
v_call: TRBV7-9; cdr3_aa: ASSLVAGSEQY
v_call: TRBV6-1; cdr3_aa: ASTGQVDIQY
v_call: TRBV13; cdr3_aa: ASSNGRTGNQPQH
v_call: TRBV18; cdr3_aa: ASSLALAAEQY
v_call: TRBV7-6; cdr3_aa: ASSFEPLSEAF
v_call: TRBV7-9; cdr3_aa: ASSLAPPGGGAF
v_call: TRBV6-1; cdr3_aa: ASSDRTGRSGNTIY
v_call: TRBV6-4; cdr3_aa: ASSASGRAGETQY
v_call: TRBV6-5; cdr3_aa: ASSQTGEAF
v_call: TRBV6-4; cdr3_aa: ASSDGGGEFDYEQY
v_call: TRBV6-5; cdr3_aa: ASTLRGGTEAF
v_call: TRBV6-1; cdr3_aa: ASIFLRLNTEAF
v_call: TRBV6-6; cdr3_aa: ASNLGQGIYNEQF
v_call: TRBV5-4; cdr3_aa: ASSGDNTYEQY
v_call: TRBV6-5; cdr3_aa: ASSRTGNSNQPQH
v_call: TRBV6-4; cdr3_aa: ASSDPIESGGASRSYNEQF
v_call: TRBV7-8; cdr3_aa: ASSPRVGQLNQPQH
v_call: TRBV11-3; cdr3_aa: ASSETSANEQF
v_call: TRBV6-1; cdr3_aa: ASNLGTSATEQY
v_call: TRBV28; cdr3_aa: ASNTYNEQF
v_call: TRBV29-1; cdr3_aa: SASVRETNGYT
v_call: TRBV19; cdr3_aa: ASSMGSPRGNTEAF
v_call: TRBV28; cdr3_aa: ASSLFPDRGRDTGELF
v_call: TRBV28; cdr3_aa: ASSHPEWREGPSYEQY
v_call: TRBV2; cdr3_aa: ASSEGLAGGMTQY
v_call: TRBV5-1; cdr3_aa: ASTRGGGNTEAF
v_call: TRBV18; cdr3_aa: ASSPGQGATEAF
v_call: TRBV2; cdr3_aa: ASSENSYSTDTQY
v_call: TRBV25-1; cdr3_aa: ASSGRQFTDTQY